These 21 T cell receptor beta chains share one sample of origin, sequenced in a study of T cells after yellow fever vaccination. TCRdb called the 5' RACE reads again in MiXCR, with one record for every CDR3 protein. The sample has more than 350,000 distinct CDR3 sequences; about 9.9% are singletons. The source was PBMCs, collected on the day of the first yellow fever vaccination. The receptors shown here come from a young man who received the YFV17D yellow fever vaccine.

In this sample, this clonotype turned up many times. The V gene is TRBV4-1, the J gene TRBJ2-3; tentative D call: TRBD1 (7 bases). This CDR3 contains 13 residues. Trimming stripped 10 bases from V and 6 bases from J, with 17 bases between. Germline CDR1 reads MGHRA; CDR2 reads YSYEKL. CDR3 DNA sequence: TGCGCCACGCAGGAGGGGGCCAGGGATACGCAGTATTTT. It encodes CATQEGARDTQYF.

This clonotype was seen a few times. V gene TRBV5-1 combines with J gene TRBJ2-3, with TRBD1 as a possible D gene (7 bases). This CDR3 is 16 amino acids long. Germline CDR1 reads SGHRS; CDR2 reads YFSETQ. V was shortened by 0 bases and J by 7 bases, with 18 bases between the two germline ends. CDR3 region: CASSLGQGMGGNTQYF. For the CDR3, the DNA is TGCGCCAGCAGCTTGGGACAGGGAATGGGAGGAAATACGCAGTATTTT.

This clonotype was detected a few times. The chain joins TRBV4-3 to TRBJ1-1, with a possible D match to TRBD1 (6 bases). The CDR3 covers 16 residues. Looked up from germline, CDR1 is LGHNA and CDR2 is YSLEER. Trimming removed 3 bases at V and 5 bases at J, with 19 bases between. CDR3 amino acids: CASSQVRLTTGTEAFF. DNA for the CDR3: TGCGCCAGCAGCCAGGTCCGATTAACGACAGGTACTGAAGCTTTCTTT.

There are many counts of this clonotype. The chain couples TRBV7-3 to TRBJ2-1; D is possibly TRBD2 (7 bases). V shed 3 bases and J shed 2 bases, with 11 bases lying between them. Germline loops: CDR1 SGHTA, CDR2 FQGTGA. This CDR3 region has 15 residues. CDR3 region: CASSFAGGPYNEQFF. The DNA of the CDR3 is TGTGCCAGCAGCTTCGCCGGGGGGCCCTACAATGAGCAGTTCTTC.

This rearrangement joins TRBV7-2 to TRBJ2-1; D could derive from TRBD1 or TRBD2 (6 bases each). Trimming removed 1 base from V and 1 base from J, with 11 bases in between. The CDR3 consists of 16 residues. Per germline, CDR1 SGHTA and CDR2 FQGNSA. The CDR3 bases are TGTGCCAGCAGCTTAGGTAGGGGGAGGTCCTACAATGAGCAGTTCTTC. Translating gives CASSLGRGRSYNEQFF. Based on the CDR3 plus reference TRBV7-2 and TRBJ2-1, the full variable domain is GAGVSQSPSNKVTEKGKDVELRCDPISGHTALYWYRQSLGQGLEFLIYFQGNSAPDKSGLPSDRFSAERTGGSVSTLTIQRTQQEDSAVYLCASSLGRGRSYNEQFFGPGTRLTVL.

V is TRBV7-2 and J is TRBJ1-6; no definite D call. This CDR3 has 13 amino acids. V lost 5 bases, J lost 15 bases, and 17 bases lay in between. Germline CDR1 SGHTA, CDR2 FQGNSA. The CDR3 protein is CASSLWADWRLHF. Written as DNA, the CDR3 is TGTGCCAGCAGCCTCTGGGCAGACTGGCGCCTCCACTTT.

The chain carries TRBV9 and TRBJ1-1, with TRBD1 identical over 8 bases. V shed 2 bases, J shed 5 bases, and the junction held 5 bases outside the gene matches. Looked up from germline, CDR1 is SGDLS and CDR2 is YYNGEE. The CDR3 runs to 14 residues. For the CDR3, the DNA is TGTGCCAGCAGCGTCAACAGGGGGGGGACTGAAGCTTTCTTT. This gives the protein CASSVNRGGTEAFF.

The rearrangement joins TRBV12-3 or TRBV12-4 to TRBJ1-1; the match to TRBD1 covers 7 bases. The CDR3 is made up of 13 amino acids. V trimming: 4 bases; J trimming: 11 bases; junction bases outside the gene matches: 10. The CDR3 nucleotides read TGTGCCAGCAGTTCCCCAGGGGGGGCAGAGGCTTTCTTT. Residues: CASSSPGGAEAFF.

The CDR3 region has the DNA TGTGCCAGCAGTGGGCTCCGGGGAGACGCTGAAGCTTTCTTT. This translates into CASSGLRGDAEAFF. J is TRBJ1-1 and V is TRBV6-1; D call uncertain. The CDR3 is 14 residues long. CDR1 MNHNS and CDR2 SASEGT come from the germline V gene. V was pared by 4 bases and J by 6 bases, with 15 bases between.

This clonotype has more than one count but fewer than ten. This chain joins TRBV18 and TRBJ2-3; TRBD1 aligns across 8 bases. Germline V gene sequence: CDR1 KGHSH, CDR2 LQKENI. Unmatched junction bases numbered 9, after V lost 5 bases and J lost 2 bases. This CDR3 has 16 amino acids. The CDR3 is CASSSNTGGATDTQYF. CDR3 sequence (DNA): TGTGCCAGCTCATCGAATACAGGGGGAGCCACAGATACGCAGTATTTT.

This clonotype has only a few counts. The chain is built from TRBV5-1 and TRBJ2-2; 8 nucleotides match TRBD1. The J segment lost 4 bases and the V segment lost 5 bases, leaving 7 bases of the junction unmatched. CDR1 and CDR2 (germline): SGHRS, YFSETQ. There are 15 residues in the CDR3. DNA for the CDR3: TGCGCCAGCAGTTACGTTGACAGGGGCACCGGGGAGCTGTTTTTT. This gives the protein CASSYVDRGTGELFF.

This clonotype was found a few times. The chain has TRBV5-1 and TRBJ1-2; TRBD1 might be the D (6 bases). Trimming took 0 bases from V and 6 from J, leaving 12 bases between them. The V gene's germline CDR1 is SGHRS and CDR2 YFSETQ. The CDR3 is 14 amino acids. The CDR3 bases are TGCGCCAGCAGCTTGGCACAGGGCTTCAATGGCTACACCTTC. Encoded protein: CASSLAQGFNGYTF.

There are many counts of this clonotype. The gene calls are TRBV5-4 and TRBJ1-1; D is perhaps TRBD1 (5 bases). The germline V gene has CDR1 SGHNT and CDR2 YYREEE (reference sequence). The CDR3 has 13 residues. Trimming removed 2 bases at V and 1 base at J, with 6 bases between. DNA for the CDR3: TGTGCCAGCAGCTTCGACAGGAACACTGAAGCTTTCTTT. It codes for CASSFDRNTEAFF. Looking up the rest from reference TRBV5-4 and TRBJ1-1 gives the full variable domain: ETGVTQSPTHLIKTRGQQVTLRCSSQSGHNTVSWYQQALGQGPQFIFQYYREEENGRGNFPPRFSGLQFPNYSSELNVNALELDDSALYLCASSFDRNTEAFFGQGTRLTVV.

This clonotype was observed a few times. The V gene is TRBV20-1, the J gene TRBJ1-1, with unresolved D. Germline CDR1 reads DFQATT; CDR2 reads SNEGSKA (reference sequence). Deletions cut 5 bases from V and 1 base from J, with 5 bases between. The CDR3 length is 11 residues. In DNA, the CDR3 is TGCAGTGCTTTGACGAACACTGAAGCTTTCTTT. Translation: CSALTNTEAFF.

The chain is built from TRBV10-3 and TRBJ2-5; TRBD1 might be the D (6 bases). CDR3 length: 15 amino acids. Trimming removed 0 bases from V and 1 base from J, with 9 bases in between. Germline loops: CDR1 ENHRY, CDR2 SYGVKD. The CDR3 loop reads CAISESKTGQETQYF. The DNA of the CDR3 is TGTGCCATCAGTGAGTCCAAGACAGGCCAAGAGACCCAGTACTTC.

This clonotype has a handful of counts. The chain couples TRBV7-9 to TRBJ1-1; weak D call: TRBD1 (6 bases). Trimming left V 5 bases short and J 5 bases short, with 18 bases between. The CDR3 runs to 15 residues. Germline V gene lookup returns CDR1 SEHNR and CDR2 FQNEAQ (reference sequence). The CDR3 protein is CASSLSDRRETEAFF. CDR3 in DNA: TGTGCCAGCAGCCTCTCGGACAGAAGGGAGACTGAAGCTTTCTTT.

This chain links TRBV10-2 with TRBJ2-6; D perhaps matches TRBD1 (6 bases). CDR1 is WSHSY, CDR2 SAAADI, per germline. The V gene lost 6 bases and the J gene lost 0 bases, with 15 bases spanning the gap. This CDR3 contains 17 residues. CDR3 DNA sequence: TGCGCCAGCAGAGGGTGGGGACAAAGCTCTGGGGCCAACGTCCTGACTTTC. Protein: CASRGWGQSSGANVLTF.

The table lists this clonotype with many counts. CDR3: CASSQGQGGNQPQHF. For the CDR3, the DNA is TGTGCCAGCAGTCAAGGACAGGGGGGCAATCAGCCCCAGCATTTT. The gene calls are TRBV6-1 and TRBJ1-5, with 10 nucleotides matching TRBD1. Looked up from germline, CDR1 is MNHNS and CDR2 is SASEGT. V dropped 5 bases and J dropped 2; count of bases not matched to a gene: 3. CDR3 size: 15 residues.

This clonotype was seen ten or more times. The chain has TRBV12-3 or TRBV12-4 and TRBJ1-2; no clear D gene. The V end was cut by 5 bases, the J end by 2 bases, with 9 bases between. The CDR3 is 13 residues long. DNA for the CDR3: TGTGCCAGCAGTCCTCACACAAACTATGGCTACACCTTC. Translating it yields CASSPHTNYGYTF.

The V call is TRBV6-5, the J call TRBJ1-6; D is possibly TRBD1 (5 bases). Germline loops: CDR1 MNHEY, CDR2 SVGAGI. V was clipped by 0 bases and J by 4 bases, with 10 bases between them. The CDR3 runs to 16 residues. The CDR3 coding sequence is TGTGCCAGCAGTTACTCCCCGGGGACTTATAATTCACCCCTCCACTTT. Its protein is CASSYSPGTYNSPLHF.

V gene TRBV6-1 combines with J gene TRBJ1-2; TRBD1 agrees at 7 bases. V was pared by 2 bases and J by 4 bases, with 4 bases of the junction left unmatched. CDR1 and CDR2 from the germline V gene are MNHNS and SASEGT. The CDR3 spans 14 residues. CDR3 sequence reads: CASSERGRSYGYTF. CDR3 nucleotides: TGTGCCAGCAGTGAAAGGGGGCGCTCCTATGGCTACACCTTC.